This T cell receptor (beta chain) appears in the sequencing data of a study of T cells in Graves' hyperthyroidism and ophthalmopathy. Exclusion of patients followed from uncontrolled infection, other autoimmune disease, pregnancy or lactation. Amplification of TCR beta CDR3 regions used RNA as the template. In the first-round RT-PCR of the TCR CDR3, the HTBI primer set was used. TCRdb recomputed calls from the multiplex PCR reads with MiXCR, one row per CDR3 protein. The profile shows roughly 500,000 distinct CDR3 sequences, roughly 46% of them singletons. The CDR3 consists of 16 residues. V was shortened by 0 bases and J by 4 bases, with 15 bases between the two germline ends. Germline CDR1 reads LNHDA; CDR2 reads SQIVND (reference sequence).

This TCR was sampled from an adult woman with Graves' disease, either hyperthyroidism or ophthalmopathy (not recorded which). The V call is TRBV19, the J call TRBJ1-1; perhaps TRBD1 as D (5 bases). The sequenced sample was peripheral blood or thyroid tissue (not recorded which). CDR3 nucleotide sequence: TGTGCCAGTAGTATAGATGTGTGGGGGAAACCCACTGAAGCTTTCTTT. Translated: CASSIDVWGKPTEAFF.